The 25 T cell receptor beta chains in this list originate from one sample, sequenced in a study of identical twins. TCRdb re-called the 5' RACE reads through MiXCR, storing one row per CDR3 protein. This sample yields some 630,000 distinct CDR3 sequences, of which about 7% are seen a single time; 1.5% to 2% belongs to the top ten. Another study also made use of these data, one on yellow fever vaccine responses in identical twins.

Sample: PBMCs. Every receptor here comes from a woman under 30 in good health.

The chain is built from TRBV28 and TRBJ1-5; 12 bases align to TRBD1. The CDR3 spans 16 residues. Losses at the gene ends were 5 bases for V and 6 bases for J; bases not matched to a gene: 8. CDR1 MDHEN and CDR2 SYDVKM come from the germline V gene. CDR3 region: CASSPDRDRGPQPQHF. The DNA of the CDR3 is TGTGCCAGCAGTCCAGACCGGGACAGGGGGCCTCAGCCCCAGCATTTT.

This clonotype was recorded many times. The chain combines TRBV3-1 with TRBJ1-5; D is undetermined. The CDR3 covers 12 residues. In germline, CDR1 is LGHDT, CDR2 YNNKEL (reference sequence). V lost 1 base and J 7 bases, leaving 5 bases between the germline ends. The CDR3 is CASSQGQQPQHF. CDR3 in DNA: TGTGCCAGCAGCCAAGGCCAACAGCCCCAGCATTTT.

This clonotype was counted many times. The chain carries TRBV7-9 and TRBJ2-5; D may be TRBD1 (6 bases). The V end lost 3 bases, the J end lost 5 bases, and 13 bases lay between the germline ends. CDR3 length: 14 amino acids. Germline lookup yields CDR1 SEHNR and CDR2 FQNEAQ (reference sequence). The CDR3 region is CASSLGVGQETQYF. Here the CDR3 DNA reads TGTGCCAGCAGCTTGGGGGTCGGACAGGAGACCCAGTACTTC. Using reference TRBV7-9 and TRBJ2-5 for the parts outside the CDR3, the full variable domain is DTGVSQNPRHKITKRGQNVTFRCDPISEHNRLYWYRQTLGQGPEFLTYFQNEAQLEKSRLLSDRFSAERPKGSFSTLEIQRTEQGDSAMYLCASSLGVGQETQYFGPGTRLLVL.

This chain links TRBV5-1 with TRBJ1-1; 7 bases agree with TRBD1. Germline CDR1 reads SGHRS; CDR2 reads YFSETQ. J was trimmed by 1 base and V by 4 bases; bases with no gene match: 7. The CDR3 length is 15 residues. CDR3 region: CASSAYRGRNTEAFF. CDR3 DNA sequence: TGCGCCAGCAGCGCCTACAGGGGAAGGAACACTGAAGCTTTCTTT. Combining the CDR3 with reference TRBV5-1 and TRBJ1-1 gives the whole variable domain KAGVTQTPRYLIKTRGQQVTLSCSPISGHRSVSWYQQTPGQGLQFLFEYFSETQRNKGNFPGRFSGRQFSNSRSEMNVSTLELGDSALYLCASSAYRGRNTEAFFGQGTRLTVV.

V usage is TRBV15 and J usage is TRBJ2-7; TRBD2 aligns across 7 bases. Trimming took 3 bases from V and 2 from J; bases not matched to a gene: 7. Germline-derived CDR1 and CDR2 are LNHNV and YYDKDF (reference sequence). The CDR3 runs 15 residues. The CDR3 loop is CATSRGGGPAYEQYV. CDR3 coding DNA: TGTGCCACCAGCAGGGGGGGGGGTCCAGCCTACGAGCAGTACGTC.

This clonotype was picked up many times. The chain combines TRBV10-3 with TRBJ2-7; TRBD2 matches at 7 bases. V lost 0 bases to trimming and J lost 3 bases; unmatched junction nucleotides: 8. Germline V CDR1 and CDR2: ENHRY, SYGVKD. The length of the CDR3 is 16 residues. As DNA, the CDR3 is TGTGCCATCAGTGAGTCTGCGGCGGGAGCGAGCTACGAGCAGTACTTC. Its protein product is CAISESAAGASYEQYF.

At least ten counts were recorded for this clonotype. The chain joins TRBV12-3 or TRBV12-4 to TRBJ1-2; D possibly corresponds to TRBD1 (6 bases). CDR3 length: 14 residues. Trimming removed 7 bases at V and 4 bases at J, with 16 bases between. The CDR3 coding sequence is TGTGCCAGCACTCCTGCCGGGACATCCTATGGCTACACCTTC. Translated, it gives CASTPAGTSYGYTF.

V usage is TRBV7-9 and J usage is TRBJ2-7; 10 positions match TRBD2. The V gene's germline CDR1 is SEHNR and CDR2 FQNEAQ (reference sequence). This CDR3 is built from 15 residues. With V trimmed by 4 bases and J by 2 bases, 5 bases remained unmatched. The CDR3 sequence: CASSWLAGAAYEQYF. The CDR3 DNA sequence: TGTGCCAGCAGCTGGCTAGCGGGAGCCGCCTACGAGCAGTACTTC.

At least ten counts were recorded for this clonotype. The rearrangement links TRBV28 to TRBJ2-5; no firm D call. V lost 2 bases to trimming and J lost 2 bases, with 12 bases between them. Per the germline V gene, CDR1 is MDHEN and CDR2 is SYDVKM. This CDR3 has 15 amino acids. The CDR3 DNA reads TGTGCCAGCAGTTTAGGGCGAACTAAACAAGAGACCCAGTACTTC. Translated, it gives CASSLGRTKQETQYF.

Only a few counts were recorded for this clonotype. The rearrangement joins TRBV12-3 or TRBV12-4 to TRBJ2-4; D remains unclear. The CDR3 runs 17 residues. V lost 5 bases and J 0 bases, leaving 17 bases between the germline ends. The CDR3 sequence is CASSQQLKTLAKNIQYF. DNA of the CDR3: TGTGCCAGCAGTCAACAGTTAAAAACCTTAGCCAAAAACATTCAGTACTTC.

This clonotype appeared many times. The rearrangement uses TRBV7-6 and TRBJ2-7; D uncertain. Trimming shortened V by 1 base and J by 0 bases, and 10 bases separated the two germline ends. Looked up from germline, CDR1 is SGHVS and CDR2 is FNYEAQ. This CDR3 contains 15 residues. The DNA for the CDR3 is TGTGCCAGCAGCTTAGAACAGACGAGCTCCTACGAGCAGTACTTC. Translation gives CASSLEQTSSYEQYF.

This clonotype has more than one count but fewer than ten. The chain links TRBV12-3 or TRBV12-4 to TRBJ2-7, with 8 bases that match TRBD1. There are 15 residues in the CDR3. V lost 0 bases, J lost 4 bases, and 5 bases stayed unmatched. This CDR3 reads CASSLAVGTGYEQYF. For the CDR3, the DNA is TGTGCCAGCAGTTTAGCGGTAGGGACAGGTTACGAGCAGTACTTC.

This clonotype was observed a handful of times. The J gene is TRBJ1-1, the V gene TRBV5-1, with 12 bases lining up with TRBD1. Trimming removed 3 bases from V and 3 bases from J; junction bases left unmatched: 6. CDR3 length: 16 residues. CDR1 and CDR2 from the germline V gene are SGHRS and YFSETQ. CDR3 residues: CASSSGTGGAYTEAFF. The DNA of the CDR3 is TGCGCCAGCAGCTCAGGGACAGGGGGCGCATACACTGAAGCTTTCTTT.

This clonotype appeared many times. The chain couples TRBV12-3 or TRBV12-4 to TRBJ2-5, with D unresolved. Trimming cost V 5 bases and J 2 bases, with 6 bases left between them. The CDR3 has 12 amino acids. The CDR3 nucleotides read TGTGCCAGCAGTCATCCGCAAGAGACCCAGTACTTC. Protein product: CASSHPQETQYF.

Only a few counts were recorded for this clonotype. The V call is TRBV3-1, the J call TRBJ2-3; 8 nucleotides match TRBD2. The CDR3 is 13 residues long. Germline V gene data show CDR1 as LGHDT and CDR2 as YNNKEL (reference sequence). V shed 8 bases and J 4 bases; nucleotides not matched to a gene: 5. Here the CDR3 reads CASREGPADTQYF. The CDR3 region has the DNA TGTGCCAGCCGGGAGGGCCCGGCAGATACGCAGTATTTT.

V gene TRBV28 combines with J gene TRBJ2-1, with unresolved D. Between the trimmed V and J ends, which lost 6 bases and 4 bases, there was a span of 13 bases. Germline CDR1 reads MDHEN; CDR2 reads SYDVKM. The CDR3 consists of 14 residues. The CDR3 DNA reads TGTGCCAGCAGCCCCCCTCGGCAATACAATGAGCAGTTCTTC. It is translated as CASSPPRQYNEQFF.

This clonotype appeared many times. CDR3 DNA sequence: TGTGCCAGCAGCCCCCGGACGGGCTCCTACAATGAGCAGTTCTTC. It specifies CASSPRTGSYNEQFF. J is TRBJ2-1 and V is TRBV3-1, with D unclear. The CDR3 is 15 residues long. Germline-derived CDR1 and CDR2 are LGHDT and YNNKEL (reference sequence). V lost 4 bases, J lost 0 bases, and 10 bases lay in between.

The chain joins TRBV12-5 to TRBJ2-1; 8 bases are a match to TRBD2. Trimming at V came to 4 bases and at J to 2 bases, leaving 7 bases not matched to a gene. Germline CDR1 LGHNT, CDR2 FRNRAP. CDR3 length: 16 amino acids. In DNA, the CDR3 is TGTGCTAGTGGTTGGGCCGGGGGGGTAACCTACAATGAGCAGTTCTTC. It codes for CASGWAGGVTYNEQFF.

The V gene is TRBV5-1, the J gene TRBJ2-7; the D gene is possibly TRBD1 (5 bases). CDR1 is SGHRS and CDR2 is YFSETQ in the germline V gene. This CDR3 region has 15 residues. The V end lost 0 bases, the J end lost 2 bases, and 12 bases lay between the germline ends. CDR3 sequence reads: CASSLALTVTYEQYF. For the CDR3, the DNA is TGCGCCAGCAGCTTGGCCTTGACAGTCACCTACGAGCAGTACTTC.

The table lists this clonotype with a few counts. The CDR3 nucleotides read TGTGCCAGCAGCGCCCGGGACAGGGGGAACACCGGGGAGCTGTTTTTT. Amino acids: CASSARDRGNTGELFF. The gene calls are TRBV7-7 and TRBJ2-2; TRBD1 matches 10 bases. Trimming removed 5 bases from V and 1 base from J; junction bases left unmatched: 4. Germline CDR1 is SSHAT and CDR2 is FNYEAQ (reference sequence). The CDR3 is made up of 16 amino acids.

This clonotype was detected ten times or more. The chain employs TRBV4-1 and TRBJ2-1, with D possibly being TRBD2 (5 bases). This CDR3 is built from 15 residues. CDR1 is MGHRA, CDR2 YSYEKL, per germline. The V gene lost 5 bases and the J gene lost 5 bases, with 16 bases spanning the gap. CDR3 amino acids: CASSGDNSGNNEQFF. In nucleotides, the CDR3 is TGCGCCAGCAGCGGCGATAATTCGGGAAACAATGAGCAGTTCTTC.

This clonotype has only one observation. Given a much more abundant clone one base away, this may be a read error. The chain combines TRBV28 with TRBJ2-5; 7 positions match TRBD1. The CDR3 consists of 14 residues. Germline-derived CDR1 and CDR2 are MDHEN and SYDVKM. With 3 bases clipped from V and 5 bases from J, the junction kept 6 bases outside the gene matches. The CDR3 nucleotides are TGTGCCAGCAGTTTCGATAGGGGGCAGGAGACCCAGTACTTC. As protein: CASSFDRGQETQYF.

This clonotype has only a few counts. This chain joins TRBV7-8 and TRBJ2-1; 16 bases agree with TRBD2. V shed 2 bases, J shed 7 bases, and the junction held 8 bases outside the gene matches. CDR3 length: 18 amino acids. The V gene's germline CDR1 is SGHVS and CDR2 FQNEAQ. The CDR3 sequence: CASSLSSGTSGRDNEQFF. The CDR3 region has the DNA TGTGCCAGCAGCTTATCTTCCGGGACTAGCGGGAGGGATAATGAGCAGTTCTTC. Supplemented by reference TRBV7-8 and TRBJ2-1, the full variable domain reads GAGVSQSPRYKVAKRGQDVALRCDPISGHVSLFWYQQALGQGPEFLTYFQNEAQLDKSGLPSDRFFAERPEGSVSTLKIQRTQQEDSAVYLCASSLSSGTSGRDNEQFFGPGTRLTVL.

The V and J genes are TRBV5-1 and TRBJ2-2; D possibly corresponds to TRBD1 (6 bases). This CDR3 spans 15 amino acids. The V gene's germline CDR1 is SGHRS and CDR2 YFSETQ. With 4 bases removed from V and 5 bases from J, the gap between germline ends came to 15 bases. The CDR3 region has the DNA TGCGCCAGCAGCCTGGCCGCGACAGGAACCGGGGAGCTGTTTTTT. This codes for CASSLAATGTGELFF.

This clonotype has at least ten counts. This rearrangement joins TRBV2 to TRBJ2-4; 7 nucleotides align to TRBD1. Germline V lookup: CDR1 SNHLY, CDR2 FYNNEI. The length of the CDR3 is 12 residues. The V segment lost 10 bases and the J segment 5 bases; nucleotides outside the gene matches: 5. CDR3 nucleotides: TGTGCCACCGGGACAGCAGAAAACATTCAGTACTTC. Its protein product is CATGTAENIQYF.